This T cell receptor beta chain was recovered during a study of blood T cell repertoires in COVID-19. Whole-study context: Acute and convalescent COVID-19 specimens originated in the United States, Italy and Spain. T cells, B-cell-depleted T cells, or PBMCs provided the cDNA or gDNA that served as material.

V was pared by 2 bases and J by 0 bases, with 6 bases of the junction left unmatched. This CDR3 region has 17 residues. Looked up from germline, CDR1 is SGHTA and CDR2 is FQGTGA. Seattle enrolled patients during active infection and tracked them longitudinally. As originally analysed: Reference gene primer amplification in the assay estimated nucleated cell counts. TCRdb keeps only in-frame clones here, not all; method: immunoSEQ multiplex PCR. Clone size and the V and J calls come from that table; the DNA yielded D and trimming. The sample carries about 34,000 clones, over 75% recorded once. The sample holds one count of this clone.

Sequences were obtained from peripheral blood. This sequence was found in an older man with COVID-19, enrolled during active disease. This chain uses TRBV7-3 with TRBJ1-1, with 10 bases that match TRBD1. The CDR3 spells CASSLPGQGLMNTEAFF. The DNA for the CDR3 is TGTGCCAGCAGCTTACCGGGACAGGGGTTAATGAACACTGAAGCTTTCTTT.